These T cell receptor beta chains were read from a single sample in a study of human T cells and chemical hapten exposure. TCRdb re-called the RACE reads with MiXCR, one entry per CDR3 protein. The sample shows around 350,000 distinct CDR3 sequences, about 5% of them seen only once. The sample was whole blood, taken in connection with sensitization to the hapten diphenylcyclopropenone (DPC). These receptors were taken from a woman between 18 and 29 years old with alopecia areata. Some clones in this sample may be carry-over from other donors' samples. CDR3s leave out the opening cysteine and the closing phenylalanine or tryptophan. The order of the fields is J gene, V gene, CDR3 protein.

J: TRBJ2-1; V: TRBV9; CDR3: ASSVAGAESYNEQF
J: TRBJ1-1; V: TRBV7-2; CDR3: ASSLALWTGEAF
J: TRBJ2-3; V: TRBV3-1; CDR3: ASSPLAGALTDTQY
J: TRBJ2-3; V: TRBV6-1; CDR3: ASSAARDSDTQY
J: TRBJ2-3; V: TRBV29-1; CDR3: SVTGLAGKADTQY
J: TRBJ1-1; V: TRBV20-1; CDR3: SAREGRGTTEAF
J: TRBJ1-6; V: TRBV12-3/TRBV12-4; CDR3: ASSRTGGDTSPLH
J: TRBJ1-6; V: TRBV24-1; CDR3: AHHLVSSYNSPLH
J: TRBJ2-1; V: TRBV25-1; CDR3: ASSDPRLAGNNEQF
J: TRBJ2-5; V: TRBV12-3/TRBV12-4; CDR3: ASSKTSGGGETQY
J: TRBJ1-6; V: TRBV5-8; CDR3: ASSQGSRNSPLH
J: TRBJ2-1; V: TRBV7-6; CDR3: ASSPHGTGTSYNEQF
J: TRBJ1-6; V: TRBV5-1; CDR3: ASSFLRGYNSPLH
J: TRBJ1-4; V: TRBV13; CDR3: ASSSRQGRSEKLF
J: TRBJ2-2; V: TRBV10-3; CDR3: ATTGTVNTGELF
J: TRBJ2-7; V: TRBV6-6; CDR3: ASSPQRQGQQY
J: TRBJ1-4; V: TRBV6-5; CDR3: ASSYNTGNEKLF
J: TRBJ1-5; V: TRBV15; CDR3: ATSGGSAGHDQPQH
J: TRBJ2-3; V: TRBV5-4; CDR3: ASTQRGGGWTDTQY
J: TRBJ2-7; V: TRBV6-5; CDR3: ASGPLGPGSHEQY
J: TRBJ2-1; V: TRBV7-2; CDR3: ASSLNSGGRDEQF
J: TRBJ2-4; V: TRBV6-2/TRBV6-3; CDR3: ASSYVGGGGQAKNIQY
J: TRBJ2-7; V: TRBV15; CDR3: ATSEEGQHLYEQY
J: TRBJ1-2; V: TRBV28; CDR3: ASTEARFVLYGYT
J: TRBJ1-1; V: TRBV7-9; CDR3: ASSSSDRQLDTEAF
J: TRBJ1-6; V: TRBV12-3/TRBV12-4; CDR3: ASSPGPYNSPLH
J: TRBJ2-3; V: TRBV20-1; CDR3: SARYGDTQY
J: TRBJ2-5; V: TRBV6-6; CDR3: ASSYSDRTSVETQY
J: TRBJ2-1; V: TRBV20-1; CDR3: SARDGLRGEQF
J: TRBJ2-7; V: TRBV3-1; CDR3: ASSPRIHRSYEQY
J: TRBJ2-2; V: TRBV29-1; CDR3: SVGQGPTNTGELF
J: TRBJ1-3; V: TRBV18; CDR3: ASSPRTKGNTIY
J: TRBJ2-1; V: TRBV5-5; CDR3: ASSLARGSYNEQF
J: TRBJ1-1; V: TRBV6-5; CDR3: ASSYSIGGRTNTEAF
J: TRBJ2-3; V: TRBV7-2; CDR3: ASSLAPAANTQY
J: TRBJ2-3; V: TRBV12-3/TRBV12-4; CDR3: ASRKLAGGTDTQY
J: TRBJ1-5; V: TRBV7-2; CDR3: ASSLVGVSNQPQH
J: TRBJ2-3; V: TRBV7-6; CDR3: ASSLEAGDAVDTQY
J: TRBJ1-5; V: TRBV4-3; CDR3: ASSQDSMVGRSNQPQH
J: TRBJ1-3; V: TRBV29-1; CDR3: SVAGTGNTIY
J: TRBJ2-7; V: TRBV6-5; CDR3: ASSAQVYPSYEQY
J: TRBJ1-5; V: TRBV9; CDR3: ASSVSDRWPQH
J: TRBJ1-1; V: TRBV7-9; CDR3: ASRSRENTEAF
J: TRBJ1-5; V: TRBV28; CDR3: ASRNEGGGNQPQH
J: TRBJ1-1; V: TRBV4-2; CDR3: ASSRGQGENTEAF